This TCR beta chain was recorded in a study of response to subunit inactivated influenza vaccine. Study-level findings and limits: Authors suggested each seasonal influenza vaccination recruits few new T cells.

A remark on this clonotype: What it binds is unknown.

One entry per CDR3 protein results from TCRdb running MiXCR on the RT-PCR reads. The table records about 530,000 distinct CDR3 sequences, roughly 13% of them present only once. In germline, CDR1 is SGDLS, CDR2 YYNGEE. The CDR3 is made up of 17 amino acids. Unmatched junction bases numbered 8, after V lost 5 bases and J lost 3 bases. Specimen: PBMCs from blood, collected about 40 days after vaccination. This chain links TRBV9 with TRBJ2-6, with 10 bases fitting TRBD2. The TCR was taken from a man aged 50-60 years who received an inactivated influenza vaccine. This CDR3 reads CASSSGAGGLGANVLTF. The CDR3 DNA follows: TGTGCCAGCAGTTCGGGAGCGGGGGGGCTTGGGGCCAACGTCCTGACTTTC.